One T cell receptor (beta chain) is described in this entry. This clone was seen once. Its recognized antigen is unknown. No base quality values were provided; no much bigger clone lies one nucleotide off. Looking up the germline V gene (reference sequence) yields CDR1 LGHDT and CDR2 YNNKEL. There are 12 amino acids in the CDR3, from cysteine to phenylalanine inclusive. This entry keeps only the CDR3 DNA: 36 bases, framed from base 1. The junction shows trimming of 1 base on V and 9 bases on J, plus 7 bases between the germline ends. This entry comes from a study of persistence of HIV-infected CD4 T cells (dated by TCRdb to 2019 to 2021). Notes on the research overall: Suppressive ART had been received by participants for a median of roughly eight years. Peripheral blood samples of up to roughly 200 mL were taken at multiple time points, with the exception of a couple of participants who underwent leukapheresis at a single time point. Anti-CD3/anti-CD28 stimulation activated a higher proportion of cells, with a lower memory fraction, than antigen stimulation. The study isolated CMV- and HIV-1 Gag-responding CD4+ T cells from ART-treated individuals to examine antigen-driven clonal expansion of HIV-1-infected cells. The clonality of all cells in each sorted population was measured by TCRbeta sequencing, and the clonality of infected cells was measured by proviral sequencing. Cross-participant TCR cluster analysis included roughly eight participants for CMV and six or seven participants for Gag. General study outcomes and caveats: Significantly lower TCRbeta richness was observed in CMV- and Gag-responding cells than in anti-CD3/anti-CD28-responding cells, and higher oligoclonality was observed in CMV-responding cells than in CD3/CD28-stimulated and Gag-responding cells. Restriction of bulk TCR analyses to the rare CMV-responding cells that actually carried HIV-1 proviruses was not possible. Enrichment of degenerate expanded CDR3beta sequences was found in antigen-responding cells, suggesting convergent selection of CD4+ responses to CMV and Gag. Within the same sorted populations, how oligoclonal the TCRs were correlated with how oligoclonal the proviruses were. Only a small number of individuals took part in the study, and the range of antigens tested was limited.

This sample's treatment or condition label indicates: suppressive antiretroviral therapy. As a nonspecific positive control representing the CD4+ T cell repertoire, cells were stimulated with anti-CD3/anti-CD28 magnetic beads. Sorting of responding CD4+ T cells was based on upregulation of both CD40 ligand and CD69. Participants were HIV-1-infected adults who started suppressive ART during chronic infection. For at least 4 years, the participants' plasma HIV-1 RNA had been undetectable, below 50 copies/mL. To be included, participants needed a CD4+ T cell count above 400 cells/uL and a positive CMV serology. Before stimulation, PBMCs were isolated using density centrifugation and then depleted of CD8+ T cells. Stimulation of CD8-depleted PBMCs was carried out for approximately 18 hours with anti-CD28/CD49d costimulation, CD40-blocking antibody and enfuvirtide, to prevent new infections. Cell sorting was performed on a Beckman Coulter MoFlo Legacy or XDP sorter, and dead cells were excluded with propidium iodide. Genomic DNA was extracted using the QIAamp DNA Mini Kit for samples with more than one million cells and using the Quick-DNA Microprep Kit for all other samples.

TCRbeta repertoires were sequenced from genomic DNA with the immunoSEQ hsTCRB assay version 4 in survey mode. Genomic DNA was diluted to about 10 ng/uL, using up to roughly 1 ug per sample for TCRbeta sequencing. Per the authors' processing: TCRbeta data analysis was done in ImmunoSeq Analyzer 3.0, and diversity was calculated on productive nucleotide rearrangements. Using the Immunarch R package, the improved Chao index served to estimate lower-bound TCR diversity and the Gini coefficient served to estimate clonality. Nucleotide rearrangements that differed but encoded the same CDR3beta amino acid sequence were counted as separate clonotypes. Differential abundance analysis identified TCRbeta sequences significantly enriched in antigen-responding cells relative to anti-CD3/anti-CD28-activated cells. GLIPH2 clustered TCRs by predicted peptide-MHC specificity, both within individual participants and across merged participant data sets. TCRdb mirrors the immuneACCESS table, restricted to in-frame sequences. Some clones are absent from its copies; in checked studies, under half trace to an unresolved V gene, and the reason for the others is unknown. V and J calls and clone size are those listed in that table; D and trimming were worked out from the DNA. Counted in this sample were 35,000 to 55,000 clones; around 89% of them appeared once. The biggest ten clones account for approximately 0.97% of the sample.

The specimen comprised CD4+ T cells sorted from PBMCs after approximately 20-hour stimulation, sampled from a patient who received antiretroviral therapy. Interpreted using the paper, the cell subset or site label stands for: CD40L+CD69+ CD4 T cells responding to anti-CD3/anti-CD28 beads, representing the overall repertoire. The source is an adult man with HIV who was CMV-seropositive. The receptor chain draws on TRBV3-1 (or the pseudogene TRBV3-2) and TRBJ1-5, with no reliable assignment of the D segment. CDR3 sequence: CASSQGSGPQHF. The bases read TGTGCCAGCAGCCAAGGGAGCGGGCCCCAGCATTTT.